Listed below are T cell receptor beta chains from one sample, sequenced in a study of blood T cell repertoires in COVID-19. Profiling relied on immunoSEQ multiplex PCR, and the TCRdb table lists in-frame clones only, not all of them. The sample holds around 260,000 clones; roughly 84% are singletons and the top ten take approximately 15%. Sequenced material: peripheral blood. These receptors came from a person aged 70 to 85 with COVID-19, enrolled during active disease. Each CDR3 is given with its conserved first and last residue. A D gene is named only where the DNA matches it firmly. A row's size may be missing; if present it is once, few, many or a size class.

>TRBD2|-|TRBJ2-2|TRBV3-1/TRBV3-2
TGTGCCAGCAGCCAAGATCCCCTAGCGGGGATCGCCGGGGAGCTGTTTTTT
CASSQDPLAGIAGELFF
>-|-|TRBJ2-2|TRBV2
TGTGCCAGCAGTGAACGGGCAGGGGACACCGGGGAGCTGTTTTTT
CASSERAGDTGELFF
>-|-|TRBJ1-5|TRBV7-2
TGTGCCAGCAGTACGTCCGGGAATCAGCCCCAGCATTTT
CASSTSGNQPQHF
>-|-|TRBJ2-7|TRBV6-6
TGTGCCAGCAGTCCCCCTCGACAGGCCCCCTACGAGCAGTACTTC
CASSPPRQAPYEQYF
>TRBD2|few|TRBJ2-1|TRBV6-4
TGTGCCAGCAGTGACTCGAGACTAGCCGTTGGGAAGGAGCAGTTCTTC
CASSDSRLAVGKEQFF
>-|once|TRBJ2-7|TRBV6-6
TGTGCCAGCAGTAGGAGCCACGAGCAGTACTTC
CASSRSHEQYF
>TRBD1|-|TRBJ2-4|TRBV7-9
TGTGCCAGCAGCTTAAAAGGGACAGGGGGAGAAAACATTCAGTACTTC
CASSLKGTGGENIQYF
>-|-|TRBJ2-5|TRBV29-1
TGCAGCGTTGTCTCGGGGACTCTTCAGGGGGCCCAGTACTTC
CSVVSGTLQGAQYF
>-|-|TRBJ2-2|TRBV7-8
TGTGCCAGCAGCTTGGGGGCAGGCGGGAGAGGGGAGCTGTTTTTT
CASSLGAGGRGELFF
>TRBD1|-|TRBJ1-2|TRBV28
TGTGCCAGCAGTCCCCGACAGGGTTCAAATGGCTACACCTTC
CASSPRQGSNGYTF
>-|-|TRBJ1-4|TRBV18
TGTGCCAGCTCGCAACAGGGTACAACTAATGAAAAACTGTTTTTT
CASSQQGTTNEKLFF
>TRBD1|-|TRBJ2-5|TRBV28
TGTGCCAGCAGTTCGGACAGGGTGCGAGAGACCCAGTACTTC
CASSSDRVRETQYF
>TRBD1|-|TRBJ2-3|TRBV28
TGTGCCAGCAGGAGGGACAGGGATCCCACAGATACGCAGTATTTT
CASRRDRDPTDTQYF
>-|-|TRBJ1-6|TRBV5-8
TGTGCCAGCAGCTCCACGGACCGCCAGGGGCCCCTCCACTTT
CASSSTDRQGPLHF
>-|once|TRBJ1-2|TRBV9
TGTGCCAGCAGCGTAGATGCAGACTATGGCTACACCTTC
CASSVDADYGYTF
>-|-|TRBJ2-7|TRBV7-3
TGTGCCAGCAGCTTAAAAGGGGGCTACGAGCAGTACTTC
CASSLKGGYEQYF
>-|-|TRBJ2-2|TRBV11-3
TGTGCCAGCAGCTTAGGGGGACTTCGCACCGGGGAGCTGTTTTTT
CASSLGGLRTGELFF
>TRBD2|-|TRBJ2-7|TRBV27
TGTGCCAGCAGTTCTCCCCCCCTGCGGGGGGTCCTCTCCTACGAGCAGTACTTC
CASSSPPLRGVLSYEQYF
>TRBD1|-|TRBJ2-2|TRBV28
TGTGCCAGCAAATTAGGGGGCGGCGCGACCGGGGAGCTGTTTTTT
CASKLGGGATGELFF
>TRBD1|-|TRBJ2-5|TRBV9
TGTGCCAGCAGCGCCAGGACAGGGGTTACACAAGAGACCCAGTACTTC
CASSARTGVTQETQYF
>-|-|TRBJ1-6|TRBV4-3
TGCGCCAGCAGCCAAGAGGAGAATTCACCCCTCCACTTT
CASSQEENSPLHF
>TRBD1|-|TRBJ1-4|TRBV27
TGTGCCACCCCGGACAGGGCGCATGAAAAACTGTTTTTT
CATPDRAHEKLFF
>TRBD2|-|TRBJ2-7|TRBV7-2
TGTGCCAGCAGCTTAGAAGGGGGACTAGCGGGACAGCAGTACTTC
CASSLEGGLAGQQYF